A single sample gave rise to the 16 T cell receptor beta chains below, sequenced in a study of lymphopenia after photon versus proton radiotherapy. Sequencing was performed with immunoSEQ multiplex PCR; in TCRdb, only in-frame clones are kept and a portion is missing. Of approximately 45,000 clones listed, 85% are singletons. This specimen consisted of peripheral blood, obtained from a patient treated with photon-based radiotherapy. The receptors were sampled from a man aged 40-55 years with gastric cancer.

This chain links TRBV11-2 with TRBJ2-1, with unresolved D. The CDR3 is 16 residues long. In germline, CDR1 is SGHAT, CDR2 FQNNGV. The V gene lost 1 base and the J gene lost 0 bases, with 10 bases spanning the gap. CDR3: CASSLVSMSSYNEQFF. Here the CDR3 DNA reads TGTGCCAGCAGCTTAGTGTCTATGAGCTCCTACAATGAGCAGTTCTTC.

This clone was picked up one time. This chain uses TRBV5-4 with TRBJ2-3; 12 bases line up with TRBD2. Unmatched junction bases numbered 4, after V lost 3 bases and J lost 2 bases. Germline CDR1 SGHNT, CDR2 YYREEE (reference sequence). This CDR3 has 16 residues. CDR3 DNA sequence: TGTGCCAGCAGCTACGGACTAGCGGGGAACACAGATACGCAGTATTTT. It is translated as CASSYGLAGNTDTQYF.

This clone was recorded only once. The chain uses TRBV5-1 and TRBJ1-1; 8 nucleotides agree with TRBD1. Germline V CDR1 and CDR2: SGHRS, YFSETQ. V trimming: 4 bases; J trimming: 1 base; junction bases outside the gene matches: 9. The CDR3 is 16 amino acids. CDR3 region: CASSLAGTGANTEAFF. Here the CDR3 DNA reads TGCGCCAGCAGCCTTGCCGGGACAGGAGCGAACACTGAAGCTTTCTTT.

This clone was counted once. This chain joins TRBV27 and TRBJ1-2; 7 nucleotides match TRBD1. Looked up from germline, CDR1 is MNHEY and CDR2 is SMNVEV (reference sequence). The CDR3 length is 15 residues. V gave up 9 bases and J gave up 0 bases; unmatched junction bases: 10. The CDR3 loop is CARIDRANPNYGYTF. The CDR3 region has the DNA TGTGCCAGAATAGACAGGGCTAATCCTAACTATGGCTACACCTTC.

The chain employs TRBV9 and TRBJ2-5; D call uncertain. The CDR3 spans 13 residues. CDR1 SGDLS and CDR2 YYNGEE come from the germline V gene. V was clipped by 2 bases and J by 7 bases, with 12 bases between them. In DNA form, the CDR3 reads TGTGCCAGCAGCGTCGCCTCAACCGGGACCCAGTACTTC. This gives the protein CASSVASTGTQYF.

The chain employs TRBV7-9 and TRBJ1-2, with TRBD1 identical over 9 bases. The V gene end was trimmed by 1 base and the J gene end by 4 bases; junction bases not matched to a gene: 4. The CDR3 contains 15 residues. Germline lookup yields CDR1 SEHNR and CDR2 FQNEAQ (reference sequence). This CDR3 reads CASSLGQGVPYGYTF. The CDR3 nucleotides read TGTGCCAGCAGCTTAGGACAGGGGGTCCCCTATGGCTACACCTTC.

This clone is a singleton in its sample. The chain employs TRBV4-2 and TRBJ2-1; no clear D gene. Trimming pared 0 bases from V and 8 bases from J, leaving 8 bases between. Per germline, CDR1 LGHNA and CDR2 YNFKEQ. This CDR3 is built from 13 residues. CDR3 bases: TGTGCCAGCAGCCAAGATCTTTACGATGAGCAGTTCTTC. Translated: CASSQDLYDEQFF.

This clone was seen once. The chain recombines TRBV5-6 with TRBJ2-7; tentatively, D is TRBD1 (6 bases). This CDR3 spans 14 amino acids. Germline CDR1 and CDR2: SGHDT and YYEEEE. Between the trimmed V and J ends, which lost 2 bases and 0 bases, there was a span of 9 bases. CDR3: CASSFRGFSYEQYF. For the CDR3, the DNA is TGTGCCAGCAGCTTCAGGGGTTTCTCCTACGAGCAGTACTTC.

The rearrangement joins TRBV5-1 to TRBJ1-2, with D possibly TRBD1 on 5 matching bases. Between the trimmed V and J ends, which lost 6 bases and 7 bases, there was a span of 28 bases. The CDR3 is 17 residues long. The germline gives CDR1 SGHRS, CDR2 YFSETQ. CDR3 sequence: CASTWAPRDSAGGGYTF. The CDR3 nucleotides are TGCGCCAGCACCTGGGCCCCCAGGGACTCAGCAGGAGGTGGCTACACCTTC. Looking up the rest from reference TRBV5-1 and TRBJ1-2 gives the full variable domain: KAGVTQTPRYLIKTRGQQVTLSCSPISGHRSVSWYQQTPGQGLQFLFEYFSETQRNKGNFPGRFSGRQFSNSRSEMNVSTLELGDSALYLCASTWAPRDSAGGGYTFGSGTRLTVV.

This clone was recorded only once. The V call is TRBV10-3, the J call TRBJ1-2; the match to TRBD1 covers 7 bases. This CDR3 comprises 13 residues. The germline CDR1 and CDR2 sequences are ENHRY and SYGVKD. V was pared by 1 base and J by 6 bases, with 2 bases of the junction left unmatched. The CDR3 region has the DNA TGTGCCATCAGTGAGTACGGGACAGATGGCTACACCTTC. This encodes CAISEYGTDGYTF.

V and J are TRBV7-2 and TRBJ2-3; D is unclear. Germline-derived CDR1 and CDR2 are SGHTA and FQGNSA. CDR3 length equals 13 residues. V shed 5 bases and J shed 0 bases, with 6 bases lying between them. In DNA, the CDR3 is TGTGCCAGCAGCCGACCTAGCACAGATACGCAGTATTTT. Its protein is CASSRPSTDTQYF.

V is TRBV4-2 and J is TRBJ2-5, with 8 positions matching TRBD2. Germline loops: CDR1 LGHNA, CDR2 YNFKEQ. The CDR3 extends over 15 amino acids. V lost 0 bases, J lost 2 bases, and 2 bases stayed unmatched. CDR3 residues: CASSQDRGGQETQYF. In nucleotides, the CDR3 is TGTGCCAGCAGCCAAGATCGCGGGGGGCAAGAGACCCAGTACTTC.

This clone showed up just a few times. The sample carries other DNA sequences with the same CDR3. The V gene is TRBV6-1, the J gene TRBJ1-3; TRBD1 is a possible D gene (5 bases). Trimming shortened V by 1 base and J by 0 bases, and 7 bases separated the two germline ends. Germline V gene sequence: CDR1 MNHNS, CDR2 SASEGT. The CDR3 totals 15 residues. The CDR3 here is CASSEGGNSGNTIYF. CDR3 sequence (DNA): TGTGCCAGCAGTGAAGGGGGGAACTCTGGAAACACCATATATTTT.

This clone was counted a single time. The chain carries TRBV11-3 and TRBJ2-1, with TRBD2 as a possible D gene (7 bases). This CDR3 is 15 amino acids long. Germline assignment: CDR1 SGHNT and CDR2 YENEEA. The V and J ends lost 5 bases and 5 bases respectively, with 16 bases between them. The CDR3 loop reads CASSPLAGAHNEQFF. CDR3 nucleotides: TGTGCCAGCAGCCCCCTTGCGGGGGCCCACAATGAGCAGTTCTTC.

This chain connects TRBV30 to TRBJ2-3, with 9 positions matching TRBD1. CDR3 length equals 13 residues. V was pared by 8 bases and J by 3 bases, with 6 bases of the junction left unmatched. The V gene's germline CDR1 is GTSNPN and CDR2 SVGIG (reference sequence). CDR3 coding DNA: TGTGCCCATCGGACAGGGGCGACAGATACGCAGTATTTT. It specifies CAHRTGATDTQYF.

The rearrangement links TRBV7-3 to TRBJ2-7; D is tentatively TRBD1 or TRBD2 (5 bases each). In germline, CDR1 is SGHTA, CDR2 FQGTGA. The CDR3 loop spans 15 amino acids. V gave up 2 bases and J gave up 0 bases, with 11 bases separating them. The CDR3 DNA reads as TGTGCCAGCAGCTTATCGGGGACGGCCTCCTACGAGCAGTACTTC. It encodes CASSLSGTASYEQYF.